Below are 18 T cell receptor beta chains sequenced from a single sample in a study of blood T cell repertoires in COVID-19 (TCRdb year 2020). The library was built by means of the immunoSEQ multiplex PCR assay. TCRdb carries this immuneACCESS record with in-frame sequences only. Its versions omit some clonotypes, under half of them owing to an unresolved V gene in the studies checked, with the rest unexplained. In this sample the table shows fewer than 200,000 clones, approximately 90% of which occur a single time. Roughly 2% of the sample rests with the top ten. The source material was peripheral blood. All receptors come from a man aged 45 to 65 who had recovered from COVID-19.

The J gene is TRBJ1-4, the V gene TRBV2; no clear D. The V end lost 2 bases, the J end lost 3 bases, and 10 bases lay between the germline ends. The CDR3 is 15 amino acids. CDR1 and CDR2 (germline): SNHLY, FYNNEI. The CDR3 is CASSELGRSNEKLFF. Written as DNA, the CDR3 is TGTGCCAGCAGTGAATTGGGCAGGTCTAATGAAAAACTGTTTTTT.

V usage is TRBV5-1 and J usage is TRBJ2-7, with D possibly TRBD1 on 6 matching bases. The CDR3 covers 13 residues. Trimming took 0 bases from V and 2 from J, leaving 6 bases between them. Germline CDR1 is SGHRS and CDR2 is YFSETQ. CDR3 in DNA: TGCGCCAGCAGCTTGGAGGGGGCCTACGAGCAGTACTTC. Protein: CASSLEGAYEQYF. Drawing the rest from reference TRBV5-1 and TRBJ2-7, the complete variable domain is KAGVTQTPRYLIKTRGQQVTLSCSPISGHRSVSWYQQTPGQGLQFLFEYFSETQRNKGNFPGRFSGRQFSNSRSEMNVSTLELGDSALYLCASSLEGAYEQYFGPGTRLTVT.

The chain is built from TRBV6-6 and TRBJ1-2, with 7 bases fitting TRBD1. Unmatched junction bases numbered 16, after V lost 5 bases and J lost 4 bases. CDR3 length: 17 amino acids. Germline V gene lookup returns CDR1 MNHNY and CDR2 SVGAGI (reference sequence). The CDR3 is CASSRGVRGIVGYGYTF. CDR3 coding DNA: TGTGCCAGCAGTCGGGGAGTCAGGGGGATCGTCGGCTATGGCTACACCTTC.

The chain combines TRBV27 with TRBJ2-4; weak D call: TRBD2 (6 bases). V shed 2 bases and J shed 0 bases, with 17 bases lying between them. Germline CDR1 reads MNHEY; CDR2 reads SMNVEV (reference sequence). The CDR3 spans 18 residues. The CDR3 region has the DNA TGTGCCAGCAGTTTAAGTCGCAGGGAGGAAAAAGCCAAAAACATTCAGTACTTC. Its protein is CASSLSRREEKAKNIQYF.

This chain uses TRBV7-2 with TRBJ1-1, with 7 bases identical to TRBD1. Germline CDR1 reads SGHTA; CDR2 reads FQGNSA. The CDR3 contains 15 residues. V shed 2 bases and J 3 bases; nucleotides not matched to a gene: 6. CDR3 residues: CASSLSGGGYTEAFF. Written as DNA, the CDR3 is TGTGCCAGCAGCTTATCAGGGGGTGGGTACACTGAAGCTTTCTTT. The whole variable domain, filled in from reference TRBV7-2 and TRBJ1-1, reads GAGVSQSPSNKVTEKGKDVELRCDPISGHTALYWYRQSLGQGLEFLIYFQGNSAPDKSGLPSDRFSAERTGGSVSTLTIQRTQQEDSAVYLCASSLSGGGYTEAFFGQGTRLTVV.

This chain uses TRBV29-1 with TRBJ2-1; 9 positions agree with TRBD2. The ends lost 5 bases at V and 6 bases at J; junction bases unmatched: 11. The CDR3 extends over 15 amino acids. Per germline, CDR1 SQVTM and CDR2 ANQGSEA. In nucleotides, the CDR3 is TGCAGCGTTAATATAATAGCGGGAGTAGGCAATGAGCAGTTCTTC. This gives the protein CSVNIIAGVGNEQFF.

Notes on this clone: This same CDR3 is encoded by further DNA sequences in the sample. The chain links TRBV19 to TRBJ1-1; 8 bases agree with TRBD1. The germline gives CDR1 LNHDA, CDR2 SQIVND (reference sequence). Losses at the gene ends were 3 bases for V and 4 bases for J; bases not matched to a gene: 1. CDR3 length equals 13 residues. CDR3 nucleotides: TGTGCCAGTAGTATTACAGGGGGCACTGAAGCTTTCTTT. Amino acid sequence: CASSITGGTEAFF.

This chain uses TRBV29-1 with TRBJ2-7, with a tentative D call TRBD2 (6 bases). Trimming stripped 6 bases from V and 6 bases from J, with 21 bases between. The V gene's germline CDR1 is SQVTM and CDR2 ANQGSEA. This CDR3 spans 14 amino acids. The CDR3 DNA sequence: TGCAGCGTCTTGGGCTTGGCGGGATGGGTCGAGCAGTACTTC. Protein: CSVLGLAGWVEQYF.

This clone was observed a single time. The rearrangement links TRBV4-3 to TRBJ2-3; possible D gene TRBD2, 5 bases. Germline CDR1 LGHNA, CDR2 YSLEER. V was pared by 3 bases and J by 0 bases, with 10 bases between. The CDR3 extends over 15 amino acids. The CDR3 sequence: CASSHTSGSTDTQYF. The CDR3 DNA reads as TGCGCCAGCAGCCATACCAGCGGTAGCACAGATACGCAGTATTTT.

V is TRBV25-1 and J is TRBJ2-2; 7 nucleotides match TRBD1. Trimming took 6 bases from V and 0 from J; bases not matched to a gene: 1. This CDR3 is 14 amino acids long. In germline, CDR1 is MGHDK, CDR2 SYGVNS. In DNA form, the CDR3 reads TGTGCCAGCAGGGGACAGACGAACACCGGGGAGCTGTTTTTT. Amino acid sequence: CASRGQTNTGELFF.

V gene TRBV2 combines with J gene TRBJ2-7; the match to TRBD2 covers 8 bases. The CDR3 sequence is 14 residues long. V lost 6 bases, J lost 6 bases, and 10 bases stayed unmatched. The V gene's germline CDR1 is SNHLY and CDR2 FYNNEI. The CDR3 here is CASRGAGRVPEQYF. CDR3 nucleotides: TGTGCCAGCAGGGGGGCCGGGAGGGTACCCGAGCAGTACTTC.

V is TRBV19 and J is TRBJ2-5, with D possibly being TRBD2 (5 bases). Deletions cut 3 bases from V and 4 bases from J, with 12 bases between. Germline V gives CDR1 LNHDA, CDR2 SQIVND (reference sequence). The length of the CDR3 is 14 residues. The CDR3 DNA is TGTGCCAGTAGTATCGGAGGTCTTTTAGAGACCCAGTACTTC. Translation: CASSIGGLLETQYF.

The rearrangement uses TRBV10-3 and TRBJ1-1; 7 bases agree with TRBD1. Per the germline V gene, CDR1 is ENHRY and CDR2 is SYGVKD. J was trimmed by 0 bases and V by 5 bases; bases with no gene match: 3. The CDR3 sequence is 14 residues long. The CDR3 nucleotides read TGTGCCATCAGTAAGACAGGGATGAACACTGAAGCTTTCTTT. It is translated as CAISKTGMNTEAFF.

This clone was picked up many times. The chain employs TRBV6-6 and TRBJ1-6, with D possibly TRBD1 on 5 matching bases. Trimming shortened V by 8 bases and J by 4 bases, and 15 bases separated the two germline ends. CDR1 is MNHNY, CDR2 SVGAGI, per germline (reference sequence). This CDR3 has 15 amino acids. The CDR3 sequence: CASDPGAAYNSPLHF. The CDR3 DNA reads TGTGCCAGCGATCCTGGGGCTGCTTATAATTCACCCCTCCACTTT.

The chain carries TRBV14 and TRBJ2-5, with a tentative D call TRBD2 (6 bases). The CDR3 sequence is 19 residues long. Per germline, CDR1 SGHDN and CDR2 FVKESK. V lost 0 bases and J lost 5, with 25 bases in between. The CDR3 protein is CASSQDRRELRGWGETQYF. The CDR3, as DNA: TGTGCCAGCAGCCAAGATCGCCGGGAGTTGAGGGGCTGGGGGGAGACCCAGTACTTC.

The chain joins TRBV7-2 to TRBJ1-2, with D perhaps TRBD1 (5 bases). V was shortened by 1 base and J by 7 bases, with 10 bases between the two germline ends. Looked up from germline, CDR1 is SGHTA and CDR2 is FQGNSA. This CDR3 contains 13 residues. The DNA for the CDR3 is TGTGCCAGCAGCTTAGGCAGGAGGGGTGGCTACACCTTC. This gives the protein CASSLGRRGGYTF.

The rearrangement joins TRBV28 to TRBJ2-3; 10 nucleotides match TRBD2. J was trimmed by 7 bases and V by 9 bases; bases with no gene match: 13. The germline V gene encodes CDR1 MDHEN and CDR2 SYDVKM. The CDR3 totals 15 residues. For the CDR3, the DNA is TGTGCCAGTGACGGAGCGGGGGGGCCGGGAAATACGCAGTATTTT. Amino acids: CASDGAGGPGNTQYF.

The V and J genes are TRBV27 and TRBJ2-7; D possibly corresponds to TRBD2 (6 bases). Trimming stripped 5 bases from V and 6 bases from J, with 17 bases between. The CDR3 covers 14 residues. Germline-derived CDR1 and CDR2 are MNHEY and SMNVEV (reference sequence). The chain's CDR3 is CASSEEGRTGEQYF. CDR3 in DNA: TGTGCCAGCAGTGAGGAGGGCCGGACGGGCGAGCAGTACTTC.